The 13 T cell receptor beta chains reported below all come from one sample, sequenced in a study of T cells after yellow fever vaccination. TCRdb called the 5' RACE reads again in MiXCR, with one record for every CDR3 protein. This sample yields 170,000 or so distinct CDR3 sequences, of which approximately 6.2% are seen a single time; less than 3.5% belongs to the top ten. The source was CD4+ T cells sorted from PBMCs, collected on the day of the first yellow fever vaccination. The receptors derive from a man aged 18 to 30 who received the YFV17D yellow fever vaccine.

This clonotype was counted ten times or more. The chain joins TRBV9 to TRBJ2-3; perhaps TRBD1 as D (6 bases). V lost 0 bases and J lost 9, with 11 bases in between. Germline assignment: CDR1 SGDLS and CDR2 YYNGEE. CDR3 size: 13 residues. CDR3 loop: CASSVVGGQTQYF. The CDR3 DNA sequence: TGTGCCAGCAGCGTAGTTGGGGGCCAGACGCAGTATTTT.

This chain links TRBV12-3 or TRBV12-4 with TRBJ2-4; 9 nucleotides align to TRBD1. Trimming at V came to 8 bases and at J to 6 bases, leaving 2 bases not matched to a gene. The length of the CDR3 is 12 residues. CDR3 bases: TGTGCCAGCGGGGGACAGGGAAACATTCAGTACTTC. This codes for CASGGQGNIQYF.

This clonotype was found many times. V is TRBV29-1 and J is TRBJ2-2; TRBD2 aligns across 13 bases. The junction had 5 bases not matched to a gene; V was cut back by 7 bases and J by 6 bases. The V gene's germline CDR1 is SQVTM and CDR2 ANQGSEA. The CDR3 sequence is 14 residues long. CDR3 DNA: TGCAGCGCTCGACTAGCGGGGGGCCCCGGGGAGCTGTTTTTT. Protein product: CSARLAGGPGELFF.

This clonotype was observed many times. V is TRBV5-1 and J is TRBJ2-1; TRBD1 is a possible D gene (6 bases). Trimming pared 4 bases from V and 9 bases from J, leaving 17 bases between. This CDR3 region has 14 residues. The germline gives CDR1 SGHRS, CDR2 YFSETQ. Written as DNA, the CDR3 is TGCGCCAGCAGCCCCTGGGCAGGGGAGAGTGAGCAGTTCTTC. Translation gives CASSPWAGESEQFF.

The J gene is TRBJ2-7, the V gene TRBV6-1, with TRBD2 as a possible D gene (6 bases). The CDR3 runs 14 residues. Looked up from germline, CDR1 is MNHNS and CDR2 is SASEGT. With 7 bases removed from V and 3 bases from J, the gap between germline ends came to 16 bases. CDR3 nucleotide sequence: TGTGCCAGCACCCCTCGGGGGATACTCTACGAGCAGTACTTC. The encoded protein is CASTPRGILYEQYF.

There are a few counts of this clonotype. J is TRBJ2-5 and V is TRBV4-2, with 10 bases aligning to TRBD2. The CDR3 is made up of 16 amino acids. Germline loops: CDR1 LGHNA, CDR2 YNFKEQ. Trimming took 3 bases from V and 6 from J; bases not matched to a gene: 10. Written as DNA, the CDR3 is TGTGCCAGCAGCCAGGGGTTGGGGACTAGCGTGAAGACCCAGTACTTC. Protein: CASSQGLGTSVKTQYF.

This clonotype showed up many times. The chain recombines TRBV24-1 with TRBJ2-2; D may be TRBD1 or TRBD2 (5 bases each). The CDR3 length is 16 residues. Per germline, CDR1 KGHDR and CDR2 SFDVKD. V lost 7 bases and J lost 6, with 20 bases in between. This CDR3 is CATRFFGERGAGELFF. CDR3 bases: TGTGCCACCAGATTTTTCGGGGAACGAGGGGCCGGGGAGCTGTTTTTT.

This clonotype was counted many times. The V gene is TRBV2, the J gene TRBJ2-2, with a weak D call TRBD1 (6 bases). V shed 6 bases and J shed 4 bases, with 18 bases lying between them. The CDR3 consists of 16 residues. Germline V gene sequence: CDR1 SNHLY, CDR2 FYNNEI. CDR3 DNA sequence: TGTGCCAGCAGCCCCAGGGCAACAGGGAGCACCGGGGAGCTGTTTTTT. This codes for CASSPRATGSTGELFF. The entire variable domain, with the rest obtained from reference TRBV2 and TRBJ2-2, is as follows: EPEVTQTPSHQVTQMGQEVILRCVPISNHLYFYWYRQILGQKVEFLVSFYNNEISEKSEIFDDQFSVERPDGSNFTLKIRSTKLEDSAMYFCASSPRATGSTGELFFGEGSRLTVL.

Many counts were recorded for this clonotype. The rearrangement uses TRBV7-3 and TRBJ2-3; a weak D match, TRBD1 (6 bases). The CDR3 length is 16 residues. From germline, CDR1 is SGHTA and CDR2 FQGTGA. V lost 5 bases and J lost 0, with 15 bases in between. The CDR3 here is CASSPKDRRSTDTQYF. DNA of the CDR3: TGTGCCAGCAGCCCCAAGGACAGACGGAGCACAGATACGCAGTATTTT.

This clonotype was seen only a few times. The chain uses TRBV7-9 and TRBJ2-3, with no clear D. This CDR3 has 16 amino acids. Trimming removed 1 base from V and 3 bases from J, with 14 bases in between. Germline V gives CDR1 SEHNR, CDR2 FQNEAQ (reference sequence). The chain's CDR3 is CASSLGGSPLTDTQYF. CDR3 coding DNA: TGTGCCAGCAGCTTAGGGGGTAGCCCCTTAACAGATACGCAGTATTTT.

This clonotype has a count of ten or more. V is TRBV7-8 and J is TRBJ1-5; D call uncertain. The ends were cut back, 8 bases at V and 5 bases at J, with 22 bases in the middle. The CDR3 sequence is 16 residues long. CDR1 SGHVS and CDR2 FQNEAQ come from the germline V gene. The CDR3 reads CASGLGNGLIDQPQHF. CDR3 nucleotide sequence: TGTGCCAGCGGGTTGGGAAATGGGCTCATAGATCAGCCCCAGCATTTT.

The chain joins TRBV7-2 to TRBJ1-3; D is perhaps TRBD1 (6 bases). Germline CDR1 is SGHTA and CDR2 is FQGNSA. V lost 3 bases, J lost 0 bases, and 12 bases lay in between. This CDR3 spans 16 amino acids. This CDR3 is CASSFDRLASGNTIYF. For the CDR3, the DNA is TGTGCCAGCAGCTTCGACAGGCTCGCCTCTGGAAACACCATATATTTT.

The sample holds a few counts of this clonotype. J is TRBJ1-2 and V is TRBV5-1; a possible D gene is TRBD1 (6 bases). Germline V gene sequence: CDR1 SGHRS, CDR2 YFSETQ. With 0 bases removed from V and 4 bases from J, the gap between germline ends came to 16 bases. The CDR3 runs to 16 residues. The CDR3, as DNA: TGCGCCAGCAGCTTGGTCACGGACAGCCAATCCTATGGCTACACCTTC. This encodes CASSLVTDSQSYGYTF.